This T cell receptor beta chain appears in the sequencing data of a study of T cells after yellow fever vaccination. TCRdb re-derived calls from the 5' RACE reads in MiXCR, one entry per CDR3 protein. The table has around 310,000 distinct CDR3 sequences, approximately 4% seen once. This CDR3 has 14 residues. V lost 6 bases and J lost 8, with 17 bases in between. This clonotype was observed a handful of times. Its antigen remains unidentified. Study-level findings and limits: At around 95% for CD4 and around 91% for CD8, most primary-vaccination clones showed up again after the booster. Some clonotypes, a small share, were shared between CD4 and CD8 compartments. Though it reached lower strength, the secondary response hit its peak faster, day 5 versus 15.

This TCR came from a man between 18 and 29 years old who received the YFV17D yellow fever vaccine. The sequences come from PBMCs, collected 15 days after the yellow fever booster vaccination. The rearrangement joins TRBV12-3 or TRBV12-4 to TRBJ2-1; D ambiguous. The CDR3 DNA is TGTGCCAGCAGCACGCCAAATTTTGGGGATGAGCAGTTCTTC. It yields the protein CASSTPNFGDEQFF.